Below are 11 T cell receptor beta chains sequenced from a single sample in a study of shared clonotypes between healthy human individuals. Some clones are missing from TCRdb's copy, which holds only in-frame ones; the method was immunoSEQ multiplex PCR. This sample has over 2,000,000 clones, with about 94% found just once. Only CD45RO-negative cells positively selected for CCR7 counted as naive CD8 cells, so terminally differentiated effector memory CD45RA+ cells were excluded. The sequenced sample was naive CD8+ T cells from PBMCs. The receptor source for this set is a man between 18 and 29 years old in good health. Some clones in this sample may be carry-over from other donors' samples.

The rearrangement uses TRBV4-1 and TRBJ2-7, with a possible D match to TRBD1 (6 bases). From germline, CDR1 is MGHRA and CDR2 YSYEKL. This CDR3 is built from 15 residues. V gave up 1 base and J gave up 1 base, with 11 bases separating them. The CDR3 DNA follows: TGCGCCAGCAGCCAAGTCCAGGGGATGTCCTACGAGCAGTACTTC. Translated, it gives CASSQVQGMSYEQYF.

The chain recombines TRBV2 with TRBJ1-5, with a tentative D call TRBD1 (6 bases). Germline CDR1 reads SNHLY; CDR2 reads FYNNEI. The CDR3 covers 15 residues. V dropped 11 bases and J dropped 6 bases, with 23 bases sitting between them. CDR3 DNA: TGTGCCTCCAGGGGCGGGGGGCTAGAGGGTCAGCCCCAGCATTTT. It is translated as CASRGGGLEGQPQHF.

On this clone itself: This same CDR3 is encoded by further DNA sequences in the sample. The V and J genes are TRBV27 and TRBJ1-1; D is undetermined. The CDR3 has 14 residues. Germline V lookup: CDR1 MNHEY, CDR2 SMNVEV (reference sequence). The V and J ends lost 0 bases and 1 base respectively, with 6 bases between them. The CDR3: CASSLSPGNTEAFF. CDR3 nucleotides: TGTGCCAGCAGTTTATCTCCAGGGAACACTGAAGCTTTCTTT.

This chain links TRBV5-6 with TRBJ1-4, with 9 bases that match TRBD1. V was pared by 4 bases and J by 11 bases, with 6 bases of the junction left unmatched. The length of the CDR3 is 13 residues. Per germline, CDR1 SGHDT and CDR2 YYEEEE. CDR3 sequence (DNA): TGTGCCAGCAGCCGGACAGGGGTACCCAAACTGTTTTTT. Protein: CASSRTGVPKLFF.

This chain uses TRBV28 with TRBJ1-5; D not certain. This CDR3 has 15 residues. The germline CDR1 and CDR2 sequences are MDHEN and SYDVKM. Trimming left V 0 bases short and J 2 bases short, with 8 bases between. In nucleotides, the CDR3 is TGTGCCAGCAGTTTATGGTCCAGCCGCAATCAGCCCCAGCATTTT. Translated: CASSLWSSRNQPQHF.

This chain joins TRBV18 and TRBJ1-1, with TRBD1 as a possible D gene (5 bases). CDR1 KGHSH and CDR2 LQKENI come from the germline V gene. The CDR3 spans 15 residues. The germline V and J ends were trimmed by 3 bases and 0 bases, with 11 bases remaining between them. The CDR3 is CASSPAGTVNTEAFF. The DNA of the CDR3 is TGTGCCAGCTCACCTGCCGGGACGGTGAACACTGAAGCTTTCTTT.

The table lists this clone with a count of one. The chain uses TRBV9 and TRBJ2-7, with no clear D. Trimming took 0 bases from V and 4 from J, leaving 11 bases between them. This CDR3 spans 14 amino acids. CDR1 is SGDLS, CDR2 YYNGEE, per germline. The CDR3 is CASSVDYLMYEQYF. CDR3 nucleotides: TGTGCCAGCAGCGTAGACTATTTAATGTACGAGCAGTACTTC.

The chain employs TRBV7-8 and TRBJ2-3; D is perhaps TRBD2 (5 bases). Per the germline V gene, CDR1 is SGHVS and CDR2 is FQNEAQ. Trimming stripped 5 bases from V and 1 base from J, with 10 bases between. The CDR3 sequence is 14 residues long. Here the CDR3 reads CASSPEDRTDTQYF. Written as DNA, the CDR3 is TGTGCCAGCAGCCCGGAGGACCGCACAGATACGCAGTATTTT.

The DNA of the CDR3 is TGTGCCAGTAGACCTACAGGGTTTGCTGAAGCTTTCTTT. Its protein is CASRPTGFAEAFF. J is TRBJ1-1 and V is TRBV19; a possible D gene is TRBD1 (6 bases). The CDR3 covers 13 residues. The V end lost 6 bases, the J end lost 6 bases, and 14 bases lay between the germline ends. Germline lookup yields CDR1 LNHDA and CDR2 SQIVND (reference sequence).

V gene TRBV5-4 combines with J gene TRBJ2-3; the match to TRBD2 covers 8 bases. The CDR3 has 17 amino acids. Germline V gives CDR1 SGHNT, CDR2 YYREEE (reference sequence). Unmatched junction bases numbered 13, after V lost 6 bases and J lost 1 base. CDR3 coding DNA: TGTGCCAGCAACCCCCGAAGTGGGCGGGAGGGCACAGATACGCAGTATTTT. This translates into CASNPRSGREGTDTQYF.

V is TRBV27 and J is TRBJ1-2; no definite D call. The V gene lost 1 base and the J gene lost 4 bases, with 13 bases spanning the gap. Germline-derived CDR1 and CDR2 are MNHEY and SMNVEV (reference sequence). This CDR3 has 15 amino acids. The chain's CDR3 is CASSLFAEWGYGYTF. CDR3 DNA sequence: TGTGCCAGCAGTTTATTCGCAGAATGGGGCTATGGCTACACCTTC.